These T cell receptor beta chains were read from a single sample in a study of T cell responses to AZD1222 COVID-19 vaccine. Profiled with immunoSEQ multiplex PCR; TCRdb holds only in-frame clones, not every one. The sample records about 150,000 clones, around 90% being singletons. This specimen was peripheral blood, taken on day 0 of AZD1222 vaccination. Source of these receptors: an adult in good health. Both conserved end residues are part of each CDR3. Each record gives: D gene, clone size, V gene, J gene, CDR3 protein, CDR3 DNA. The D gene is left open where the match is weak. Size tells how often a clone was seen (once, few, many) or the class of an expanded clone, and some rows leave it out.

d_gene: -
abundance: -
v_gene: TRBV28
j_gene: TRBJ2-1
CDR3aa: CASSGGGPFFHEQFF
CDR3nt: TGTGCCAGCAGTGGTGGAGGGCCCTTTTTCCATGAGCAGTTCTTC

d_gene: -
abundance: -
v_gene: TRBV18
j_gene: TRBJ2-3
CDR3aa: CASSLGGDTRRDTQYF
CDR3nt: TGTGCCAGCTCACTTGGAGGGGACACACGTCGAGATACGCAGTATTTT

d_gene: -
abundance: -
v_gene: TRBV5-4
j_gene: TRBJ1-2
CDR3aa: CASSSTGHNNYGYTF
CDR3nt: TGTGCCAGCAGCTCAACAGGGCACAATAACTATGGCTACACCTTC

d_gene: -
abundance: -
v_gene: TRBV6-5
j_gene: TRBJ1-5
CDR3aa: CASEGGISNQPQHF
CDR3nt: TGTGCCAGCGAGGGGGGCATTAGCAATCAGCCCCAGCATTTT

d_gene: -
abundance: -
v_gene: TRBV7-2
j_gene: TRBJ2-3
CDR3aa: CASSSSFAGATDTQYF
CDR3nt: TGTGCCAGCAGCTCCTCCTTTGCGGGGGCTACAGATACGCAGTATTTT

d_gene: TRBD2
abundance: -
v_gene: TRBV18
j_gene: TRBJ2-1
CDR3aa: CASSPPSGGSLEQFF
CDR3nt: TGTGCCAGCTCACCACCGAGCGGGGGGTCACTTGAGCAGTTCTTC

d_gene: TRBD2
abundance: -
v_gene: TRBV7-2
j_gene: TRBJ2-4
CDR3aa: CASSSPLAGVPIQYF
CDR3nt: TGTGCCAGCAGCTCGCCTCTAGCGGGGGTCCCTATTCAGTACTTC

d_gene: TRBD1
abundance: -
v_gene: TRBV9
j_gene: TRBJ1-6
CDR3aa: CASSARGTANSPLHF
CDR3nt: TGTGCCAGCAGCGCCAGAGGGACAGCCAATTCACCCCTCCACTTT

d_gene: -
abundance: once
v_gene: TRBV11-1
j_gene: TRBJ1-1
CDR3aa: CASSFKGVLTEAFF
CDR3nt: TGTGCCAGCAGCTTTAAGGGAGTTCTCACTGAAGCTTTCTTT

d_gene: -
abundance: -
v_gene: TRBV29-1
j_gene: TRBJ1-1
CDR3aa: CSVGGRTANTEAFF
CDR3nt: TGCAGCGTTGGGGGGAGGACGGCGAACACTGAAGCTTTCTTT

d_gene: TRBD1
abundance: once
v_gene: TRBV11-3
j_gene: TRBJ1-2
CDR3aa: CASSLGGQGFGYTF
CDR3nt: TGTGCCAGCAGCTTAGGAGGACAGGGATTTGGCTACACCTTC

d_gene: -
abundance: -
v_gene: TRBV4-1
j_gene: TRBJ1-5
CDR3aa: CASSQDRDNQPQHF
CDR3nt: TGCGCCAGCAGCCAAGATCGGGACAATCAGCCCCAGCATTTT

d_gene: -
abundance: -
v_gene: TRBV3-1/TRBV3-2
j_gene: TRBJ1-5
CDR3aa: CASSAYSGGYESQPQHF
CDR3nt: TGTGCCAGCAGCGCCTATTCTGGGGGGTACGAAAGTCAGCCCCAGCATTTT

d_gene: -
abundance: -
v_gene: TRBV21-1
j_gene: TRBJ2-3
CDR3aa: CASSKAVCTDTQYF
CDR3nt: TGTGCCAGCAGCAAAGCAGTATGCACAGATACGCAGTATTTT

d_gene: -
abundance: -
v_gene: TRBV28
j_gene: TRBJ2-7
CDR3aa: CASRKSTLVQAAYEQYF
CDR3nt: TGTGCCAGCAGAAAAAGTACGCTCGTCCAGGCGGCCTACGAGCAGTACTTC

d_gene: -
abundance: -
v_gene: TRBV24-1
j_gene: TRBJ2-3
CDR3aa: CATSDLGVKGTDTQYF
CDR3nt: TGTGCCACCAGTGATTTGGGGGTTAAGGGCACAGATACGCAGTATTTT

d_gene: TRBD1
abundance: -
v_gene: TRBV6-6
j_gene: TRBJ1-2
CDR3aa: CASSYDRGDYGYTF
CDR3nt: TGTGCCAGCAGTTACGACAGGGGAGACTATGGCTACACCTTC

d_gene: -
abundance: -
v_gene: TRBV15
j_gene: TRBJ1-1
CDR3aa: CATEGAFEAFF
CDR3nt: TGTGCCACCGAAGGGGCGTTTGAAGCTTTCTTT

d_gene: -
abundance: -
v_gene: TRBV11-1
j_gene: TRBJ2-5
CDR3aa: CASSLAVSMETQYF
CDR3nt: TGTGCCAGCAGCTTAGCGGTTAGCATGGAGACCCAGTACTTC

d_gene: -
abundance: -
v_gene: TRBV2
j_gene: TRBJ1-5
CDR3aa: CASQAVGKGLSNQPQHF
CDR3nt: TGTGCCAGCCAAGCAGTGGGGAAGGGACTTAGCAATCAGCCCCAGCATTTT

d_gene: TRBD1
abundance: -
v_gene: TRBV2
j_gene: TRBJ2-7
CDR3aa: CASNRDRAYEQYF
CDR3nt: TGTGCCAGCAATCGGGACAGGGCCTACGAGCAGTACTTC

d_gene: -
abundance: -
v_gene: TRBV5-1
j_gene: TRBJ2-1
CDR3aa: CASSLEGDYNEQFF
CDR3nt: TGCGCCAGCAGCTTGGAAGGAGACTACAATGAGCAGTTCTTC

d_gene: TRBD2
abundance: -
v_gene: TRBV10-3
j_gene: TRBJ2-1
CDR3aa: CAISGLAGEPSSYNEQFF
CDR3nt: TGTGCCATCAGTGGGCTAGCGGGAGAACCTAGCTCCTACAATGAGCAGTTCTTC

d_gene: -
abundance: -
v_gene: TRBV5-6
j_gene: TRBJ1-2
CDR3aa: CASSLAGPGGYTF
CDR3nt: TGTGCCAGCAGCTTGGCCGGGCCGGGTGGCTACACCTTC

d_gene: -
abundance: -
v_gene: TRBV27
j_gene: TRBJ2-7
CDR3aa: CASSSGLRSHEQYF
CDR3nt: TGTGCCAGCAGTTCGGGGCTGAGAAGCCACGAGCAGTACTTC

d_gene: -
abundance: -
v_gene: TRBV7-8
j_gene: TRBJ1-4
CDR3aa: CASSSRDRGTGEKLFF
CDR3nt: TGTGCCAGCAGCTCCCGGGATAGGGGGACCGGTGAAAAACTGTTTTTT